These 8 T cell receptor beta chains came from one sample sequenced in a study of patients and donors after allogeneic stem cell transplantation. TCRdb re-derived calls from the RT-PCR reads in MiXCR, one entry per CDR3 protein. The table lists roughly 8,000 distinct CDR3 sequences, more than 9% of them singletons. Sequenced sample: blood, either unsorted or a sorted T cell fraction (not recorded which). The receptors originated from a human donor who was either an allogeneic HSCT recipient or a stem cell or donor lymphocyte infusion donor (not recorded which). It is not recorded whose cells these are; they may come from a transplant donor.

This clonotype has at least ten counts. The rearrangement uses TRBV14 and TRBJ2-3; TRBD2 agrees at 8 bases. V dropped 2 bases and J dropped 5; count of bases not matched to a gene: 6. The CDR3 runs 15 residues. Germline V lookup: CDR1 SGHDN, CDR2 FVKESK. The CDR3 sequence is CASSQSHAGGDTQYF. The CDR3 coding sequence is TGTGCCAGCAGCCAAAGCCATGCGGGGGGAGATACGCAGTATTTT.

At least ten counts were recorded for this clonotype. The chain carries TRBV19 and TRBJ1-4; no clear D. The CDR3 covers 13 residues. CDR1 LNHDA and CDR2 SQIVND come from the germline V gene (reference sequence). V was pared by 3 bases and J by 5 bases, with 7 bases between. This CDR3 is CASSILRNEKLFF. In nucleotides, the CDR3 is TGTGCCAGTAGTATCTTGCGGAATGAAAAACTGTTTTTT. Filled out from reference TRBV19 and TRBJ1-4, the complete variable domain reads DGGITQSPKYLFRKEGQNVTLSCEQNLNHDAMYWYRQDPGQGLRLIYYSQIVNDFQKGDIAEGYSVSREKKESFPLTVTSAQKNPTAFYLCASSILRNEKLFFGSGTQLSVL.

This clonotype appeared many times. The chain employs TRBV20-1 and TRBJ1-5, with 7 bases that match TRBD1. CDR3 length: 14 residues. With 2 bases clipped from V and 1 base from J, the junction kept 2 bases outside the gene matches. Germline-derived CDR1 and CDR2 are DFQATT and SNEGSKA (reference sequence). CDR3 loop: CSARLTGSNQPQHF. The CDR3 region has the DNA TGCAGTGCTAGATTGACAGGGAGCAATCAGCCCCAGCATTTT.

The chain joins TRBV19 to TRBJ2-3; TRBD2 aligns across 9 bases. With 1 base clipped from V and 2 bases from J, the junction kept 10 bases outside the gene matches. Germline lookup yields CDR1 LNHDA and CDR2 SQIVND (reference sequence). This CDR3 region has 18 residues. CDR3 nucleotide sequence: TGTGCCAGTAGTATAGGTCTACCTAGCGGGGTCGCCACAGATACGCAGTATTTT. Translating gives CASSIGLPSGVATDTQYF.

This clonotype was recorded many times. This CDR3 reads CASSLGQDLNTEAFF. The CDR3 DNA reads TGTGCCAGCAGCCTTGGACAGGATCTTAACACTGAAGCTTTCTTT. This chain uses TRBV7-6 with TRBJ1-1; 7 nucleotides line up with TRBD1. The CDR3 has 15 amino acids. The V segment lost 5 bases and the J segment 2 bases; nucleotides outside the gene matches: 8. Germline values: CDR1 SGHVS, CDR2 FNYEAQ.

In this sample, this clonotype turned up many times. The chain has TRBV2 and TRBJ2-2, with D tentatively TRBD2 (6 bases). V lost 11 bases and J lost 5, with 12 bases in between. The CDR3 spans 12 residues. The germline gives CDR1 SNHLY, CDR2 FYNNEI. CDR3 in DNA: TGTGCCGGGCGGGCGGGGACCGGGGAGCTGTTTTTT. Its translation is CAGRAGTGELFF.

There are many counts of this clonotype. The V call is TRBV3-1, the J call TRBJ1-3; D uncertain. In germline, CDR1 is LGHDT, CDR2 YNNKEL (reference sequence). The V end was cut by 1 base, the J end by 3 bases, with 4 bases between. The length of the CDR3 is 13 residues. The CDR3 loop reads CASSQVDGNTIYF. The CDR3 coding sequence is TGTGCCAGCAGCCAAGTTGATGGAAACACCATATATTTT.

The chain carries TRBV18 and TRBJ1-1; no clear D gene. CDR1 is KGHSH and CDR2 is LQKENI in the germline V gene. Deletions cut 2 bases from V and 6 bases from J, with 10 bases between. The CDR3 is 13 residues long. The CDR3 DNA is TGTGCCAGCTCACCAGGTCAGACCCCTGAAGCTTTCTTT. Residues: CASSPGQTPEAFF.